Sequencing of this T cell receptor beta chain was carried out in a study of blood T cell repertoires in COVID-19. Across the whole study: The United States, Italy and Spain provided the acute and convalescent COVID-19 samples. T cells, B-cell-depleted T cells, or PBMCs supplied cDNA or gDNA.

The V end lost 3 bases, the J end lost 4 bases, and 12 bases lay between the germline ends. Germline CDR1 reads DFQATT; CDR2 reads SNEGSKA (reference sequence). The CDR3 covers 13 residues. As handled by the study authors: Reference gene primer amplification gave nucleated cell count estimates. This table comes from immunoSEQ multiplex PCR, and its TCRdb copy is limited to in-frame clones, with some not included. V, J and clone size are those of that table, while D and trimming were read from the DNA. The sample carries about 200,000 clones, 86% recorded once. The sample comprised peripheral blood. The clonotype was recovered from a woman in her seventies with acute or convalescent COVID-19. The rearrangement links TRBV20-1 to TRBJ1-2; perhaps TRBD1 as D (6 bases). The CDR3 sequence: CSASLDSLYGYTF. The CDR3 nucleotides read TGCAGTGCTAGTCTGGACAGCCTCTATGGCTACACCTTC.